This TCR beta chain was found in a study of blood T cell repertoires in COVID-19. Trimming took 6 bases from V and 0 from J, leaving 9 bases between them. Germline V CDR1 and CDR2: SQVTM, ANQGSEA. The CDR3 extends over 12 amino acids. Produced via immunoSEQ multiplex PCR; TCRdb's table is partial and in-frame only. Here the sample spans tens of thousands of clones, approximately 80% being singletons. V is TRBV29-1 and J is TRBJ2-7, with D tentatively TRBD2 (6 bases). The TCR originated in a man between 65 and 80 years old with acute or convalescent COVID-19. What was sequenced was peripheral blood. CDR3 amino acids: CSVGGLSYEQYF. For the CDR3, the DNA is TGCAGCGTCGGGGGTCTCTCCTACGAGCAGTACTTC.